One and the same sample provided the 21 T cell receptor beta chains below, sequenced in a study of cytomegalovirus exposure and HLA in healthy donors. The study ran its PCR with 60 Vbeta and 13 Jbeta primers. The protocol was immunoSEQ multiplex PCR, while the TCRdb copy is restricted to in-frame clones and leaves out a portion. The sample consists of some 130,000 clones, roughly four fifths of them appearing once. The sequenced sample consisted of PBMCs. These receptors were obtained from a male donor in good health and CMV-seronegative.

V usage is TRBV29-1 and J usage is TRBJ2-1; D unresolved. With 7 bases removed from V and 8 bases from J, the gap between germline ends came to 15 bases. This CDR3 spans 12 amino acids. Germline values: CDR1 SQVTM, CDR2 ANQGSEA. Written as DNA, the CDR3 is TGCAGCGCTTCCTTGGCCCGGGATGAGCAGTTCTTC. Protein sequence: CSASLARDEQFF.

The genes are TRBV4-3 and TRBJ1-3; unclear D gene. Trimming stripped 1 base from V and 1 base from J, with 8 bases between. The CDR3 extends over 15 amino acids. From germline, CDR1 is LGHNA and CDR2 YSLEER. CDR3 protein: CASSQAGASGNTIYF. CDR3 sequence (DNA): TGCGCCAGCAGCCAAGCCGGAGCGTCTGGAAACACCATATATTTT.

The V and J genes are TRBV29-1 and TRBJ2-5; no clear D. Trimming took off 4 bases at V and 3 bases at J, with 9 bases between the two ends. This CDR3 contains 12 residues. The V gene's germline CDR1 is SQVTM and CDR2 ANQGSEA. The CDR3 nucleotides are TGCAGCGTTGTTCGGGTCAAAGAGACCCAGTACTTC. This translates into CSVVRVKETQYF.

CDR3 in amino acids: CATSRDIRNEQFF. CDR3 nucleotides: TGTGCCACCAGCAGAGATATTCGGAATGAGCAGTTCTTC. The rearrangement joins TRBV15 to TRBJ2-1; no definite D call. Germline V CDR1 and CDR2: LNHNV, YYDKDF (reference sequence). The CDR3 length is 13 residues. Trimming stripped 0 bases from V and 7 bases from J, with 7 bases between.

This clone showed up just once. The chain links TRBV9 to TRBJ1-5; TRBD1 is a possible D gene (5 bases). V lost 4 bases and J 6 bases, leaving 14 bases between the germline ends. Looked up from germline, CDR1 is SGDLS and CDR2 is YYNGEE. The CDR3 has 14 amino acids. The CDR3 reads CASSPGGDGQPQHF. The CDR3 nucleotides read TGTGCCAGCAGCCCCGGGGGGGATGGTCAGCCCCAGCATTTT.

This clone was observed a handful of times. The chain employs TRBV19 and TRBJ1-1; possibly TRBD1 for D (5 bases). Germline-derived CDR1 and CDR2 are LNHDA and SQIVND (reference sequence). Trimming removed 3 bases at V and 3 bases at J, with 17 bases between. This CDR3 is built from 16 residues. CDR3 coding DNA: TGTGCCAGTAGTATGGAGGCAGCGGCGGGGGACACTGAAGCTTTCTTT. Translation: CASSMEAAAGDTEAFF.

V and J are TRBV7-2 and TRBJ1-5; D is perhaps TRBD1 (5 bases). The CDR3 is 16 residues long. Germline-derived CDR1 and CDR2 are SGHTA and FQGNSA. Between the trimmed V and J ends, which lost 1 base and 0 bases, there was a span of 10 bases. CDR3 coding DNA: TGTGCCAGCAGCTTAGGGACAATTTATAGCAATCAGCCCCAGCATTTT. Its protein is CASSLGTIYSNQPQHF. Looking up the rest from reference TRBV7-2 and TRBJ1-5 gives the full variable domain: GAGVSQSPSNKVTEKGKDVELRCDPISGHTALYWYRQSLGQGLEFLIYFQGNSAPDKSGLPSDRFSAERTGGSVSTLTIQRTQQEDSAVYLCASSLGTIYSNQPQHFGDGTRLSIL.

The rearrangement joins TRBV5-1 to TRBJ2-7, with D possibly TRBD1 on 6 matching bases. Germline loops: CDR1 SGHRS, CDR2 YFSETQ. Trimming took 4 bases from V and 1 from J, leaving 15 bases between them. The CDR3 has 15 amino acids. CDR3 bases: TGCGCCAGCAGCCCCAGGGGTGGAGGTTCCTACGAGCAGTACTTC. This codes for CASSPRGGGSYEQYF.

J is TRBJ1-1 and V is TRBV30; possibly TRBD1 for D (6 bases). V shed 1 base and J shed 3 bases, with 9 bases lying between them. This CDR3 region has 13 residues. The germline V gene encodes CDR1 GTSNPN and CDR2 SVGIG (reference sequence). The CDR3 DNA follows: TGTGCCTGGAGTGGTAACAGGGACACTGAAGCTTTCTTT. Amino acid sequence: CAWSGNRDTEAFF.

The CDR3 bases are TGTGCCAGCAGTTCTCGGGTCCTTTTCGAAGCGGGCTACAATGAGCAGTTCTTC. This sequence encodes CASSSRVLFEAGYNEQFF. This chain uses TRBV28 with TRBJ2-1, with a weak D call TRBD2 (6 bases). This CDR3 has 18 amino acids. From germline, CDR1 is MDHEN and CDR2 SYDVKM. The V and J ends lost 4 bases and 3 bases respectively, with 22 bases between them.

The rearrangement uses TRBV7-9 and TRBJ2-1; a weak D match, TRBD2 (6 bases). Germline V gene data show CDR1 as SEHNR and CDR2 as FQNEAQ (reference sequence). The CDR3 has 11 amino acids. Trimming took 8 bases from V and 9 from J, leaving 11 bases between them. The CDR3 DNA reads TGTGCCAGCCGAGCGGGTATTGAGCAGTTCTTC. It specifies CASRAGIEQFF.

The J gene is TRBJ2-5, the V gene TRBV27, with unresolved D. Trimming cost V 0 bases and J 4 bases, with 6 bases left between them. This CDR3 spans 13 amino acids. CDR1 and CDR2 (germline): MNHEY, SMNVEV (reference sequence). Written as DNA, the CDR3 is TGTGCCAGCAGTTTATCTTTCGGAGAGACCCAGTACTTC. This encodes CASSLSFGETQYF.

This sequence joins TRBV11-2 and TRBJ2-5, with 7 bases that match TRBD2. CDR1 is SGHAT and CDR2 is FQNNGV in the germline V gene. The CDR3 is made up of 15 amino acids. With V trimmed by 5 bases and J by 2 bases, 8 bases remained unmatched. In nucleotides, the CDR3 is TGTGCCAGCAGCGCTCGGGCGGGAGTACAAGAGACCCAGTACTTC. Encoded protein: CASSARAGVQETQYF. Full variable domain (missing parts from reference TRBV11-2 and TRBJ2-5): EAGVAQSPRYKIIEKRQSVAFWCNPISGHATLYWYQQILGQGPKLLIQFQNNGVVDDSQLPKDRFSAERLKGVDSTLKIQPAKLEDSAVYLCASSARAGVQETQYFGPGTRLLVL.

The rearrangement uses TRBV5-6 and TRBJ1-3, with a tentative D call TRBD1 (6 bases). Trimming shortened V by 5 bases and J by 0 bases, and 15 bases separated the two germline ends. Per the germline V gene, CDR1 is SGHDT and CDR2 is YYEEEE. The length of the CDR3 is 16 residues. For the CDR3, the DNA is TGTGCCAGCAGAAGGACAGAGGGGAGCTCTGGAAACACCATATATTTT. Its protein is CASRRTEGSSGNTIYF.

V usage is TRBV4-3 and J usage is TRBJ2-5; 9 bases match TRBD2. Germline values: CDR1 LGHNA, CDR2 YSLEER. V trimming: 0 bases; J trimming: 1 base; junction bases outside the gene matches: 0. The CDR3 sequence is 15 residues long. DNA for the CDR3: TGCGCCAGCAGCCAAGAGACTAGCGGCCAAGAGACCCAGTACTTC. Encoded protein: CASSQETSGQETQYF.

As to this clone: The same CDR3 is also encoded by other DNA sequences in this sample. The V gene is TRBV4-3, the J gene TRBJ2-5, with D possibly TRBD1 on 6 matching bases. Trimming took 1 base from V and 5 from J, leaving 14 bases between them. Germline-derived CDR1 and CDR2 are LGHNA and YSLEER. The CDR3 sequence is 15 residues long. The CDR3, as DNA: TGCGCCAGCAGCCAAGTCCTAGGGGGTTGGGAGACCCAGTACTTC. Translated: CASSQVLGGWETQYF.

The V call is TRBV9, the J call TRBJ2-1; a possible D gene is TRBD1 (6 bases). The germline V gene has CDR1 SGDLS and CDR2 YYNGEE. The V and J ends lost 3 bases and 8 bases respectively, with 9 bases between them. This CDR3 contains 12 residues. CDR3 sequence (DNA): TGTGCCAGCAGCGAGGGGGAGTATGAGCAGTTCTTC. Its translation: CASSEGEYEQFF. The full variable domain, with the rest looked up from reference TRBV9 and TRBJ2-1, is DSGVTQTPKHLITATGQRVTLRCSPRSGDLSVYWYQQSLDQGLQFLIQYYNGEERAKGNILERFSAQQFPDLHSELNLSSLELGDSALYFCASSEGEYEQFFGPGTRLTVL.

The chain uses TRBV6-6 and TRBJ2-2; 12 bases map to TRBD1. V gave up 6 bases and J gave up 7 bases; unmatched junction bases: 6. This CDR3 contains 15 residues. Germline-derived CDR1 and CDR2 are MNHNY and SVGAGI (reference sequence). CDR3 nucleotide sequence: TGTGCCAGCAGCCGCGGGACAGGGGGCAACGGGGAGCTGTTTTTT. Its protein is CASSRGTGGNGELFF.

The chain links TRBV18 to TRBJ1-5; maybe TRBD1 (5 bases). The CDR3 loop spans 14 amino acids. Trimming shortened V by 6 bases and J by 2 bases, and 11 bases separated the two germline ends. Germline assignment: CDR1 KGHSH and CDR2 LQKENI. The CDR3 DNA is TGTGCCAGCTCCCCGGGGGAAGGCAATCAGCCCCAGCATTTT. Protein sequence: CASSPGEGNQPQHF.

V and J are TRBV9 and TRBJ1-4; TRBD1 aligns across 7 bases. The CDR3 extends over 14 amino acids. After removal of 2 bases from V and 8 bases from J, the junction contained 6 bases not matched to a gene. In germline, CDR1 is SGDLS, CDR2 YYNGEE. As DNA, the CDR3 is TGTGCCAGCAGCGTCACAGGGGCGGGGGAAAAACTGTTTTTT. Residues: CASSVTGAGEKLFF.

The CDR3 region is CASSFRGSNTIYF. As DNA, the CDR3 is TGTGCCAGCAGTTTTAGGGGTAGCAACACCATATATTTT. The chain combines TRBV28 with TRBJ1-3, with D perhaps TRBD1 (5 bases). The CDR3 runs 13 residues. The germline CDR1 and CDR2 sequences are MDHEN and SYDVKM. Trimming stripped 3 bases from V and 7 bases from J, with 10 bases between.